This T cell receptor (beta chain) emerged from a study of blood T cell repertoires in COVID-19. The overall study: Some COVID-19 samples were acute and others convalescent; all came from the United States, Italy and Spain. PBMCs, B-cell-depleted T cells, or T cells provided the cDNA or gDNA that made up the material.

CDR1 is SEHNR, CDR2 FQNEAQ, per germline (reference sequence). The CDR3 runs to 14 residues. V was cut by 3 bases and J by 2 bases, with 7 bases left in between. As processed by the authors: Nucleated cell number was recorded as an estimate derived from reference gene primer amplification. Produced via immunoSEQ multiplex PCR; TCRdb's table is partial and in-frame only. The V and J calls and clone size come from that table; D and trimming were worked out from the DNA. The table has approximately 120,000 clones, about 85% seen once. This clonotype was obtained from a woman at least 80 years old with acute or convalescent COVID-19. The sequenced sample consisted of peripheral blood. The J gene is TRBJ1-4, the V gene TRBV7-9; D is uncertain. This chain's CDR3 is CASSFPGTNEKLFF. The CDR3 DNA follows: TGTGCCAGCAGCTTCCCGGGGACTAATGAAAAACTGTTTTTT. Full variable domain (rest looked up from reference TRBV7-9 and TRBJ1-4): DTGVSQNPRHKITKRGQNVTFRCDPISEHNRLYWYRQTLGQGPEFLTYFQNEAQLEKSRLLSDRFSAERPKGSFSTLEIQRTEQGDSAMYLCASSFPGTNEKLFFGSGTQLSVL.